Below, one T cell receptor (beta chain) is given with its context. What it binds is unknown. This sample stems from a study of T-cell memory formation after mild COVID-19. Study observations and caveats: Memory cells collected pre-infection included some clones that later responded, suggesting cross-reactive memory joined. Among contracting clones, CD4+ were mainly CM/EM and CD8+ enriched in EMRA.

V was pared by 3 bases and J by 2 bases, with 15 bases between. Germline CDR1 and CDR2: SGHRS and YFSETQ. CDR3 length equals 15 residues. After 5'RACE with constant-segment primers, TCR alpha and TCR beta cDNA libraries carrying sample barcodes and UMIs were obtained. TCRdb fed the 5' RACE reads into MiXCR, producing one record per CDR3 protein. The table includes about 360,000 distinct CDR3 sequences, 10% to 15% detected once. Sequencing was carried out using PBMCs or a T cell subset sorted from them (not recorded which). The TCR comes from a man younger than 35 who had mild COVID-19 (a few samples of this study predate the infection). Cell type and time point are not known. The chain recombines TRBV5-1 with TRBJ2-7; D not certain. CDR3 in DNA: TGCGCCAGCAGCTATGACGGCCTGTCGACCTACGAGCAGTACTTC. Translated, it gives CASSYDGLSTYEQYF. Full variable domain (remainder filled in from reference TRBV5-1 and TRBJ2-7): KAGVTQTPRYLIKTRGQQVTLSCSPISGHRSVSWYQQTPGQGLQFLFEYFSETQRNKGNFPGRFSGRQFSNSRSEMNVSTLELGDSALYLCASSYDGLSTYEQYFGPGTRLTVT.